These 19 T cell receptor beta chains came from one sample sequenced in a study of cytomegalovirus exposure and HLA in healthy donors. The study ran its PCR with 60 Vbeta and 13 Jbeta primers. Measured with immunoSEQ multiplex PCR; TCRdb has only the in-frame clones, and not every one. The sample lists roughly 45,000 clones, under 70% seen once, with more than 10% in the top ten. Sequencing was carried out using PBMCs. The receptors derive from a man in his sixties in good health and CMV-seropositive.

The rearrangement uses TRBV11-3 and TRBJ2-1; no firm D call. V lost 9 bases to trimming and J lost 5 bases, with 5 bases between them. This CDR3 is built from 10 residues. CDR1 and CDR2 from the germline V gene are SGHNT and YENEEA. The CDR3 sequence is CARGNNEQFF. DNA of the CDR3: TGTGCCAGGGGCAACAATGAGCAGTTCTTC.

This clone occurred a few times. The V call is TRBV19, the J call TRBJ2-7, with D unresolved. V was trimmed by 3 bases and J by 2 bases, leaving 11 bases between them. Looked up from germline, CDR1 is LNHDA and CDR2 is SQIVND (reference sequence). The CDR3 is 14 amino acids. The CDR3 loop is CASSISSRPYEQYF. The CDR3 DNA sequence: TGTGCCAGTAGTATCAGTAGCAGACCCTACGAGCAGTACTTC.

In this sample, this clone turned up a few times. The rearrangement joins TRBV5-1 to TRBJ2-7; a weak D match, TRBD2 (6 bases). V lost 4 bases to trimming and J lost 5 bases, with 16 bases between them. CDR1 is SGHRS, CDR2 YFSETQ, per germline. This CDR3 contains 14 residues. In DNA form, the CDR3 reads TGCGCCAGCAGCACGAGCGGGTCCCGCGACGAGCAGTACTTC. Its protein is CASSTSGSRDEQYF.

This clone was recorded only once. This chain connects TRBV4-3 to TRBJ1-6; possible D gene TRBD1, 6 bases. The ends were cut back, 0 bases at V and 8 bases at J, with 11 bases in the middle. The CDR3 spans 15 residues. Looked up from germline, CDR1 is LGHNA and CDR2 is YSLEER. This chain's CDR3 is CASSQDAGEYSPLHF. CDR3 bases: TGCGCCAGCAGCCAAGATGCAGGGGAATATTCACCCCTCCACTTT.

The chain is built from TRBV5-5 and TRBJ2-5; 9 nucleotides line up with TRBD1. CDR1 and CDR2 from the germline V gene are SGHKS and YYEKEE (reference sequence). J gave up 4 bases and V 2 bases, and 3 bases lay outside the gene matches. The CDR3 has 14 amino acids. CDR3 sequence: CASSLGQGRETQYF. The CDR3 region has the DNA TGTGCCAGCAGCTTAGGACAGGGGCGAGAGACCCAGTACTTC.

This chain connects TRBV29-1 to TRBJ2-3, with 9 bases lining up with TRBD1. The V and J ends lost 6 bases and 2 bases, in that order; junction bases with no gene match: 9. Looked up from germline, CDR1 is SQVTM and CDR2 is ANQGSEA. This CDR3 has 15 amino acids. The CDR3 loop is CSVNKGQGDTDTQYF. The DNA for the CDR3 is TGCAGCGTAAATAAGGGACAGGGAGACACAGATACGCAGTATTTT.

The V call is TRBV27, the J call TRBJ2-5; 7 nucleotides agree with TRBD2. The DNA end is a closer match to TRBJ2-7, so the J assignment may be wrong. There are 15 residues in the CDR3. Per the germline V gene, CDR1 is MNHEY and CDR2 is SMNVEV (reference sequence). The CDR3, as DNA: TGTGCCAGCAGTTCTTCCCTAGCGGCCTCCTACGAGCAGTACTTC. Translating it yields CASSSSLAASYEQYF.

This chain joins TRBV14 and TRBJ2-7, with no clear D. Looked up from germline, CDR1 is SGHDN and CDR2 is FVKESK. The CDR3 runs 13 residues. V lost 1 base to trimming and J lost 3 bases, with 7 bases between them. CDR3 sequence (DNA): TGTGCCAGCAGCCAAGCCAGGAACTACGAGCAGTACTTC. As protein: CASSQARNYEQYF.

V is TRBV7-2 and J is TRBJ2-3, with 9 bases fitting TRBD2. The V gene's germline CDR1 is SGHTA and CDR2 FQGNSA. Unmatched junction bases numbered 3, after V lost 7 bases and J lost 4 bases. The CDR3 loop spans 13 amino acids. The CDR3 DNA reads as TGTGCCAGCACTCCTAGCGGGGCAGATACGCAGTATTTT. This codes for CASTPSGADTQYF.

The chain joins TRBV21-1 to TRBJ1-1; TRBD1, as called in the table, went unchecked against the DNA. TRBV21-1 is termed a pseudogene. This CDR3 is built from 15 residues. CDR3 amino acids: CASSRDRGRLLGAFF. As DNA, the CDR3 is TGTGCCAGCAGCAGGGACAGGGGGCGCCTTCTGGGAGCTTTCTTT.

This clone was seen more than once but under ten times. The chain employs TRBV5-1 and TRBJ1-6, with 8 bases matching TRBD1. The CDR3 extends over 16 amino acids. Germline V gene data show CDR1 as SGHRS and CDR2 as YFSETQ. V lost 5 bases and J lost 11; bases outside the gene matches: 15. Written as DNA, the CDR3 is TGCGCCAGCAGTCTGACAGGGGCGTCTTATGGGGCACCCCTCCACTTT. It codes for CASSLTGASYGAPLHF. The full variable domain, its missing parts supplied by reference TRBV5-1 and TRBJ1-6, is KAGVTQTPRYLIKTRGQQVTLSCSPISGHRSVSWYQQTPGQGLQFLFEYFSETQRNKGNFPGRFSGRQFSNSRSEMNVSTLELGDSALYLCASSLTGASYGAPLHFGNGTRLTVT.

J is TRBJ2-1 and V is TRBV30; D call uncertain. Germline V gives CDR1 GTSNPN, CDR2 SVGIG (reference sequence). CDR3 size: 14 residues. Trimming pared 1 base from V and 9 bases from J, leaving 16 bases between. Written as DNA, the CDR3 is TGTGCCTGGAGTGGACCGACTCCAGTAGTTGAGCAGTTCTTC. It specifies CAWSGPTPVVEQFF.

V gene TRBV2 combines with J gene TRBJ1-1, with 7 bases fitting TRBD1. Germline V gives CDR1 SNHLY, CDR2 FYNNEI. The CDR3 totals 14 residues. The trim removed 5 bases at V and 6 bases at J, leaving 9 bases unmatched. The CDR3 DNA sequence: TGTGCCAGCAGTACCGGACAGGCCGTGGCTGAAGCTTTCTTT. Protein product: CASSTGQAVAEAFF.

This clone was found a few times. CDR3 in amino acids: CASSFRDRNNSPLHF. Here the CDR3 DNA reads TGTGCCAGCAGCTTCCGGGACAGAAATAATTCACCCCTCCACTTT. The chain employs TRBV2 and TRBJ1-6; the match to TRBD1 covers 7 bases. The CDR3 length is 15 residues. V was pared by 6 bases and J by 5 bases, with 7 bases of the junction left unmatched. Germline CDR1 and CDR2: SNHLY and FYNNEI.

The chain uses TRBV2 and TRBJ2-7, with 10 positions matching TRBD2. V lost 6 bases, J lost 1 base, and 21 bases stayed unmatched. Germline lookup yields CDR1 SNHLY and CDR2 FYNNEI. The CDR3 spans 20 residues. The CDR3 reads CASSPPGWLKGAGGSYEQYF. DNA for the CDR3: TGTGCCAGCAGCCCCCCCGGTTGGCTGAAAGGAGCGGGAGGGTCCTACGAGCAGTACTTC.

The chain couples TRBV7-2 to TRBJ2-4; D perhaps matches TRBD2 (6 bases). CDR3 length equals 15 residues. Germline V lookup: CDR1 SGHTA, CDR2 FQGNSA. V lost 5 bases and J 5 bases, leaving 16 bases between the germline ends. Written as DNA, the CDR3 is TGTGCCAGCAGCCTCGTCGGCCCGGGAGAAAACATTCAGTACTTC. Protein: CASSLVGPGENIQYF.

The J gene is TRBJ1-5, the V gene TRBV19; TRBD1 is a possible D gene (6 bases). V lost 1 base to trimming and J lost 4 bases, with 11 bases between them. Germline V gene data show CDR1 as LNHDA and CDR2 as SQIVND (reference sequence). The CDR3 runs to 15 residues. Written as DNA, the CDR3 is TGTGCCAGTAGTATAGTTGGCAGGGGTAATCAGCCCCAGCATTTT. Its translation: CASSIVGRGNQPQHF.

V usage is TRBV19 and J usage is TRBJ2-3; 9 bases line up with TRBD2. The germline gives CDR1 LNHDA, CDR2 SQIVND (reference sequence). CDR3 length: 15 amino acids. Trimming cost V 6 bases and J 5 bases; bases outside gene matches: 9. CDR3 DNA: TGTGCCAGTAGGAGGGCAGCGGGAGGCAGAGATACGCAGTATTTT. Its protein product is CASRRAAGGRDTQYF.

On this clone: One end of the junction fails to match germline, which may point to a read error. The chain is built from TRBV6-6 and TRBJ2-5; 10 bases agree with TRBD1. The CDR3 has 14 residues. Germline CDR1 reads MNHNY; CDR2 reads SVGAGI (reference sequence). CDR3 sequence: CASSRDRGQGTQYF. For the CDR3, the DNA is TGTGCCAGCAGTCGCGACAGGGGGCAAGGGACCCAGTACTTC.